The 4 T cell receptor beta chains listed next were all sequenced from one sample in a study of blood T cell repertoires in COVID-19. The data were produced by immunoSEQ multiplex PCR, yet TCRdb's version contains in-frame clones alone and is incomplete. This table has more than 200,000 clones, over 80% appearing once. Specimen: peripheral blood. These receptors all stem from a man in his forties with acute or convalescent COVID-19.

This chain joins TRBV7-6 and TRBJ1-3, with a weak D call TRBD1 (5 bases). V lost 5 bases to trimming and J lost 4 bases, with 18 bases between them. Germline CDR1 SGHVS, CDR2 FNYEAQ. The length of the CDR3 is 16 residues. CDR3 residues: CASSVGAGGRGNTIYF. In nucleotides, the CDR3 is TGTGCCAGCAGCGTTGGGGCGGGGGGAAGAGGAAACACCATATATTTT. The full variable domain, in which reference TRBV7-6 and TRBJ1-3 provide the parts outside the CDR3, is GAGVSQSPRYKVTKRGQDVALRCDPISGHVSLYWYRQALGQGPEFLTYFNYEAQQDKSGLPNDRFSAERPEGSISTLTIQRTEQRDSAMYRCASSVGAGGRGNTIYFGEGSWLTVV.

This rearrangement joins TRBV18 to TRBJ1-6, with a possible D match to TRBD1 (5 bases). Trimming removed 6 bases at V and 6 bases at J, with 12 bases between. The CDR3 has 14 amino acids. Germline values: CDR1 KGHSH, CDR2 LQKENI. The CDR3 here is CASSRGPTNSPLHF. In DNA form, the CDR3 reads TGTGCCAGCTCGCGGGGACCGACTAATTCACCCCTCCACTTT.

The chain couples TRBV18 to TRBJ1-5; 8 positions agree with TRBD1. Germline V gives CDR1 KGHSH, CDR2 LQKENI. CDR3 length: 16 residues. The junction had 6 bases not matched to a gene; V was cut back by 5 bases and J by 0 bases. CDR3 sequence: CASSTRGLDSNQPQHF. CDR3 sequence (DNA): TGTGCCAGCTCAACCAGGGGGCTCGATAGCAATCAGCCCCAGCATTTT.

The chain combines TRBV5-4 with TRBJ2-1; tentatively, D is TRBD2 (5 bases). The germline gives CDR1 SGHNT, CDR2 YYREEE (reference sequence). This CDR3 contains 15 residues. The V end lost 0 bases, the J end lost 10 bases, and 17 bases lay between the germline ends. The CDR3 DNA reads TGTGCCAGCAGCTTGGTACGGGGTGGGTCGGAGGAGCAGTTCTTC. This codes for CASSLVRGGSEEQFF.